This TCR beta chain was captured in a study of post-analysis software for immune sequencing data. Germline CDR1 is MGHRA and CDR2 is YSYEKL. V lost 0 bases to trimming and J lost 5 bases, with 13 bases between them. The CDR3 consists of 15 residues. Study-wide findings and caveats: A few TRBV segments, TRBV5-6, TRBV5-1 and TRBV20-1 among them, were found more frequent in patients than controls.

A few counts support this clonotype. Its antigen is not known. Incorporated into the TCR beta cDNA libraries were unique molecular identifiers, which served to reduce PCR and sequencing biases. TCRdb recomputed calls from the PCR reads with MiXCR, one row per CDR3 protein. The data show more than 500,000 distinct CDR3 sequences, around 34% seen once. The specimen was blood. This rearrangement joins TRBV4-1 to TRBJ1-2; D remains unclear. This receptor was identified in a girl aged 2-17 years with multiple sclerosis. The DNA for the CDR3 is TGCGCCAGCAGCCAAGAGACGGGAGAAACATATGGCTACACCTTC. This gives the protein CASSQETGETYGYTF.